This T cell receptor beta chain originates from a study of technical replicates of blood from a few donors (dated by TCRdb to about 2017). V loses 6 bases of germline sequence and J loses 6 bases, and the interval between the two ends is 13 bases. The germline V gene (reference sequence) provides CDR1 LNHDA and CDR2 SQIVND. Reading from cysteine to phenylalanine, the CDR3 counts 13 amino acids. The CDR3 DNA has 39 bases and is translated from base 1. Comments on this clone: What antigen it recognizes has not been identified. No clone much larger than this one lies a single base away; base qualities are absent.

Library preparation used the immunoSEQ multiplex PCR assay. Held by TCRdb, this immuneACCESS table contains in-frame sequences only and omits some clones. Under half of the omission traces to an unresolved V gene where checked; the cause of the rest is unknown. This sample comprises tens of thousands of clones, about 90% of them detected only once. The top ten clonotypes cover less than 0.5% of the sample. The V and J segments used are TRBV19 and TRBJ2-3; too little of a D gene remains to name it. This sequence was found in a human donor in good health. The sample was T cells isolated from PBMCs. The encoded CDR3 is CASSLVRSDTQYF. The bases are TGTGCCAGTAGCTTAGTGCGGTCGGATACGCAGTATTTT.